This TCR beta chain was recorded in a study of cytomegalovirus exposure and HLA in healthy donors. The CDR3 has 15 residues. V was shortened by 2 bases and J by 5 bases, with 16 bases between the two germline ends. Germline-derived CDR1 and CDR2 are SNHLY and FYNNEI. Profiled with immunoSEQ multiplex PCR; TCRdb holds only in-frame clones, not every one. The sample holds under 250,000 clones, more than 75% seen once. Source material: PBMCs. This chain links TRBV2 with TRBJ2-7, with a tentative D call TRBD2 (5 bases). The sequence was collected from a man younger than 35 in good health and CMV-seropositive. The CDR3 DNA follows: TGTGCCAGCAGTGAAAGAGGGTGGGATGGCCACGAGCAGTACTTC. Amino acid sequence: CASSERGWDGHEQYF.